Below, 6 T cell receptor beta chains from the same sample are listed, as sequenced in a study of CD4 T cells in relation to SARS-CoV-2 and coronaviruses (dated by TCRdb to about 2021). CD4+ T cells from unexposed donors were collected before the COVID-19 pandemic (2011-2018). After around 11 days of culture, CD4+ T cells were isolated with the EasySep CD4+ T cell isolation kit. The library was obtained by the immunoSEQ multiplex PCR assay. TCRdb re-hosts the immuneACCESS table, in-frame sequences only. Its copies lack some clones; in the studies checked, an unresolved V gene accounts for under half of them, and the cause for the rest is not known. The sample has about 25,000 clones on record, 76% of them singletons. The biggest ten clones account for just over 20% of the sample. The antigens of these receptors remain unknown. Sequenced sample: CD4+ T cells from PBMCs, cultured in vitro. The source is a human donor in good health.

This clone appeared once. This chain links TRBV5-1 with TRBJ1-2; 8 positions agree with TRBD1. The trim removed 3 bases at V and 6 bases at J, leaving 4 bases unmatched. Per germline, CDR1 SGHRS and CDR2 YFSETQ. The CDR3 length is 13 residues. The CDR3 bases are TGCGCCAGCAGCTCGACAGGGGATCATGGCTACACCTTC. It codes for CASSSTGDHGYTF.

The chain has TRBV11-2 and TRBJ2-1, with a possible D match to TRBD2 (7 bases). CDR1 is SGHAT and CDR2 is FQNNGV in the germline V gene. V was pared by 8 bases and J by 5 bases, with 16 bases between. The CDR3 sequence is 14 residues long. CDR3 sequence: CASGLRGGNNEQFF. The CDR3 nucleotides are TGTGCCAGCGGACTACGCGGGGGCAACAATGAGCAGTTCTTC.

Written as DNA, the CDR3 is TGTGCCAGCAGCCCCGGCCCCGACAGGCAAGAGACCCAGTACTTC. This gives the protein CASSPGPDRQETQYF. The V gene is TRBV7-2, the J gene TRBJ2-5; tentative D call: TRBD1 (6 bases). CDR1 and CDR2 from the germline V gene are SGHTA and FQGNSA. Trimming removed 5 bases from V and 2 bases from J, with 15 bases in between. This CDR3 region has 15 residues.

V is TRBV10-3 and J is TRBJ2-7; a weak D match, TRBD1 (6 bases). The germline V gene has CDR1 ENHRY and CDR2 SYGVKD. The CDR3 contains 15 residues. Trimming pared 0 bases from V and 3 bases from J, leaving 12 bases between. The CDR3 sequence is CAISESTQGNYEQYF. The DNA for the CDR3 is TGTGCCATCAGTGAGTCGACCCAGGGGAACTACGAGCAGTACTTC.

The chain has TRBV21-1 and TRBJ2-3; the table's D call TRBD2 went unverified against the DNA. TRBV21-1 is an annotated pseudogene. The CDR3 is 16 amino acids. CDR3 bases: TGTGCCAGCAGCACTCGACTAGCTGAAGGCACAGATACGCAGTATTTT. As protein: CASSTRLAEGTDTQYF.

The chain recombines TRBV6-5 with TRBJ1-4; 8 positions agree with TRBD1. Germline V CDR1 and CDR2: MNHEY, SVGAGI. V trimming: 0 bases; J trimming: 8 bases; junction bases outside the gene matches: 5. The CDR3 is 15 residues long. This chain's CDR3 is CASSYSRDRGEKLFF. Written as DNA, the CDR3 is TGTGCCAGCAGTTACTCCCGCGACAGGGGAGAAAAACTGTTTTTT.